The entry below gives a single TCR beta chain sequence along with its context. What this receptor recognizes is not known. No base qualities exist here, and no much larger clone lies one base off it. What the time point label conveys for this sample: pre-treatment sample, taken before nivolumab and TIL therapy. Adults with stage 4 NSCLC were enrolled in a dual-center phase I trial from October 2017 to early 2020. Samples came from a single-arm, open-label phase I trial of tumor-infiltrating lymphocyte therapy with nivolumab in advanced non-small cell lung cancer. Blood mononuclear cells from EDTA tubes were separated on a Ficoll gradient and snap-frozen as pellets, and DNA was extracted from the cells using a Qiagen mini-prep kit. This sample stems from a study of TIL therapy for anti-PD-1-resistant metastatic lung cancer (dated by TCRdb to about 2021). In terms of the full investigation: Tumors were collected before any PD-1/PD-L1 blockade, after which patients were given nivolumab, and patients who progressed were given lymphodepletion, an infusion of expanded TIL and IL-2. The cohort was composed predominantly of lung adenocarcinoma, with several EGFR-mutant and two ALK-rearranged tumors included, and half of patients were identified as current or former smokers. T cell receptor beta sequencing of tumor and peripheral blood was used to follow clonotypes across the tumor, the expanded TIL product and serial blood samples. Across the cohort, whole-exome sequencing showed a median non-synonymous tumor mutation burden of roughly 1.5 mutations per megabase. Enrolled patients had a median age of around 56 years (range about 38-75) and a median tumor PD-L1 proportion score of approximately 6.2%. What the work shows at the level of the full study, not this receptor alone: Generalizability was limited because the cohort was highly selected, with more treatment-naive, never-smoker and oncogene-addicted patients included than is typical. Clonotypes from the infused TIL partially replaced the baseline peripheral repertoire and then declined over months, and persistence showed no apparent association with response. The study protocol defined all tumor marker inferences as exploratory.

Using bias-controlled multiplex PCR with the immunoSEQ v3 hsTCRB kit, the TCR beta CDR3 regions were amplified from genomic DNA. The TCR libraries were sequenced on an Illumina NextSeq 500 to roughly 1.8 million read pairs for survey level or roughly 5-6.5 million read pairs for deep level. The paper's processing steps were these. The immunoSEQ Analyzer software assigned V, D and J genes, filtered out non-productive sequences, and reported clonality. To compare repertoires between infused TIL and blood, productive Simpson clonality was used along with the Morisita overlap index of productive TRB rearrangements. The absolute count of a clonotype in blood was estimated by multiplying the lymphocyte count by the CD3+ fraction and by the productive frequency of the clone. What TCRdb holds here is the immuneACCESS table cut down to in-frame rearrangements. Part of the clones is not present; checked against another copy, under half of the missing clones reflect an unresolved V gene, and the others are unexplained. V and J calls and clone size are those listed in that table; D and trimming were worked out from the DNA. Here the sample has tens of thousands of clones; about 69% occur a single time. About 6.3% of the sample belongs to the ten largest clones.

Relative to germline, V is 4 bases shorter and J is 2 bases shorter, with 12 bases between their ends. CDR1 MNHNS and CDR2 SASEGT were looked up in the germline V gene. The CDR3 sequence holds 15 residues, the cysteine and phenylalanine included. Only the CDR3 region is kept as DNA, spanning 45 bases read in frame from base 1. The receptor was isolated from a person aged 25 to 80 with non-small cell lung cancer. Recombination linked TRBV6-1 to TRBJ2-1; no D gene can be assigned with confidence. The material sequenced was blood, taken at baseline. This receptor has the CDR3 CASSVSYGTYNEQFF. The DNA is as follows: TGTGCCAGCAGTGTCTCCTACGGTACCTACAATGAGCAGTTCTTC.